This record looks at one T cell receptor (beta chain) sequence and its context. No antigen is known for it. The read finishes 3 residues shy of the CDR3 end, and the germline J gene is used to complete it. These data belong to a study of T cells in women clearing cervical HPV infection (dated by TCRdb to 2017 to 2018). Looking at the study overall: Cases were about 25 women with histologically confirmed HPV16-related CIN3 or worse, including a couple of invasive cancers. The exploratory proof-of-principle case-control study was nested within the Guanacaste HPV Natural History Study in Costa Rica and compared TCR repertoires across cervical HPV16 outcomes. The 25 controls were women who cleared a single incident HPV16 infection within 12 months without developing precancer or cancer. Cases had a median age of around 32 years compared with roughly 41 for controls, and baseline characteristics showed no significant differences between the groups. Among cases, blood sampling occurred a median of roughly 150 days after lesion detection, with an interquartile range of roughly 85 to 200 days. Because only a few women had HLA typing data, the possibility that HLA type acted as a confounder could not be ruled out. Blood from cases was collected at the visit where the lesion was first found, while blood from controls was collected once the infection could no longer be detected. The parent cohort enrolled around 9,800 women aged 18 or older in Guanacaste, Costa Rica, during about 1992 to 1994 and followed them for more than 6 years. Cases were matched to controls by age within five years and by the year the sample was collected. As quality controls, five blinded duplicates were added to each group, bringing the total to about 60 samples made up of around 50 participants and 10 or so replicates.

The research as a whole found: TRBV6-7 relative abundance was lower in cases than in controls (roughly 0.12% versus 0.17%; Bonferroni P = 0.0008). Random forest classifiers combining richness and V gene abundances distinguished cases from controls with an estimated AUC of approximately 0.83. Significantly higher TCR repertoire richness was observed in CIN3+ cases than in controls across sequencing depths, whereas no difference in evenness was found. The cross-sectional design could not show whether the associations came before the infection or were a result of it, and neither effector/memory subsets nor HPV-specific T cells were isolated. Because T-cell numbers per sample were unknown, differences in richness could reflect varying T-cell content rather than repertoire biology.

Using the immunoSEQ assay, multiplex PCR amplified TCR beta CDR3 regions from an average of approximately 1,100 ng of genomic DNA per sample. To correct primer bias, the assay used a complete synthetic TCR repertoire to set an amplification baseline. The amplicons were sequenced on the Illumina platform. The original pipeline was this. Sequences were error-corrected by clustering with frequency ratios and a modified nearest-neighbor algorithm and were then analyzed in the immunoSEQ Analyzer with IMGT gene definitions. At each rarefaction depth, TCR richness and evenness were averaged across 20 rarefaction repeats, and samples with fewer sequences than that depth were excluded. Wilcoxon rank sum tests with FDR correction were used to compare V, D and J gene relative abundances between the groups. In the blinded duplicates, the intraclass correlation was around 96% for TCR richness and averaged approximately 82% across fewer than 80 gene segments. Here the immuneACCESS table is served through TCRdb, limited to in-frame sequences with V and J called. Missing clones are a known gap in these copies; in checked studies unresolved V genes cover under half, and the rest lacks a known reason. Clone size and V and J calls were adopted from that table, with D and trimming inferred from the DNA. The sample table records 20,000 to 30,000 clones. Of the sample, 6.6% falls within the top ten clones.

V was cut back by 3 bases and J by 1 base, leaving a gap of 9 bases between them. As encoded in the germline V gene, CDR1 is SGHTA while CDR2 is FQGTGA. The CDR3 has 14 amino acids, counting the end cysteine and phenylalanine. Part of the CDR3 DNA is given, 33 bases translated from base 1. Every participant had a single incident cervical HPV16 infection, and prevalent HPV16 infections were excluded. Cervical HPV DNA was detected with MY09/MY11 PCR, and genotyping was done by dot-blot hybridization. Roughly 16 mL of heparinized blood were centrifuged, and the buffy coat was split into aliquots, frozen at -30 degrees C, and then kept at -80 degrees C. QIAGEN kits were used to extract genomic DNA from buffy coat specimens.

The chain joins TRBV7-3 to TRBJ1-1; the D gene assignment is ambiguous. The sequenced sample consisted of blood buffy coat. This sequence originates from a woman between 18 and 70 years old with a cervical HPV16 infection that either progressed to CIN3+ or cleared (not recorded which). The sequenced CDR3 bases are TGTGCCAGCAGCTTTCAGGAAAGGAACACTGAA. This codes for CASSFQERNTE. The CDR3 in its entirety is CASSFQERNTEAFF.